This TCR beta chain was sequenced for a study of blood T cell repertoires in COVID-19. Across the study: Italy, Spain and the United States were the sources of the convalescent and acute COVID-19 samples. Sources were T cells, B-cell-depleted T cells, or PBMCs; the material itself was cDNA or gDNA.

Original analysis: Amplified reference gene primers provided the basis for estimating nucleated cell counts. Data came from immunoSEQ multiplex PCR; TCRdb stores just in-frame clones and leaves some out. The V and J calls and clone size come from that table; D and trimming were worked out from the DNA. The data show under 250,000 clones, less than 85% seen once. The CDR3 consists of 18 residues. The V end was cut by 1 base, the J end by 6 bases, with 22 bases between. Germline assignment: CDR1 LGHDT and CDR2 YNNKEL (reference sequence). This clone appeared a few times. The sequencing input was peripheral blood. The V gene is TRBV3-1 (or the pseudogene TRBV3-2), the J gene TRBJ1-5; TRBD1 is a possible D gene (5 bases). This sequence originates from an elderly woman with acute or convalescent COVID-19. The CDR3 DNA reads as TGTGCCAGCAGCCAAGTAGAGTTCCGCAGGGCTGAAATTCAGCCCCAGCATTTT. This sequence encodes CASSQVEFRRAEIQPQHF.